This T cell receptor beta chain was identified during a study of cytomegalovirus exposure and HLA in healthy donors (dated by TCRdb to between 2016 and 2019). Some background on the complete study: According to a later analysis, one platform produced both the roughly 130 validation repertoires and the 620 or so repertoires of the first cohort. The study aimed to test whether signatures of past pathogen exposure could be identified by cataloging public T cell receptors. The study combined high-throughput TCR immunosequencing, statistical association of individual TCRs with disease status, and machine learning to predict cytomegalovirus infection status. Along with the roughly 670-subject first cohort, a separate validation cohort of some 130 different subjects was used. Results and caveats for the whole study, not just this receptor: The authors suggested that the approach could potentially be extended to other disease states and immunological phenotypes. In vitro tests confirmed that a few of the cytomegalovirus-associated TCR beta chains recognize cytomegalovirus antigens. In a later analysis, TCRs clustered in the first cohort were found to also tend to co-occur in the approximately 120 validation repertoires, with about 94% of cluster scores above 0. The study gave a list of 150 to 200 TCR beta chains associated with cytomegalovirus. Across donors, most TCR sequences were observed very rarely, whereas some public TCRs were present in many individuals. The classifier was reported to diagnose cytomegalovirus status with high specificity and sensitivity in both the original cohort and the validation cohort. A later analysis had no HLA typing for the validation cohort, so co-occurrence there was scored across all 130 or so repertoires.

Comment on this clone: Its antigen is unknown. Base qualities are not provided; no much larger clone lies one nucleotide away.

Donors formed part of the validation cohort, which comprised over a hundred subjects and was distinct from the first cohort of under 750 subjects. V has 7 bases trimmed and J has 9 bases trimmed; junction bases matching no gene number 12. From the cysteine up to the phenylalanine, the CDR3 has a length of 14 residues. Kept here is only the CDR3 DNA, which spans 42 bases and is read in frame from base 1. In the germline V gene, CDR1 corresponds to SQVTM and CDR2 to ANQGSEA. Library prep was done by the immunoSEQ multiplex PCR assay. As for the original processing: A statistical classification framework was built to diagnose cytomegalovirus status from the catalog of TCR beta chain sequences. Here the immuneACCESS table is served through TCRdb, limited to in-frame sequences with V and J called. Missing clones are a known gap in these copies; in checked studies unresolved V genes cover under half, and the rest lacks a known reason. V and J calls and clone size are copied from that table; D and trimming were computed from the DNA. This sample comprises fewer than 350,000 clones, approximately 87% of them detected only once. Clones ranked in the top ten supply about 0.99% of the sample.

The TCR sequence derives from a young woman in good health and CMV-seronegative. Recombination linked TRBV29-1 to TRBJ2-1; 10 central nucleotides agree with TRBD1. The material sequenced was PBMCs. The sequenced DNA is TGCAGCGCCGCCGGGACAGGGGAAAGGCGTGAGCAGTTCTTC. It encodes CSAAGTGERREQFF.